These 19 T cell receptor beta chains originate from one sample sequenced in a study of blood T cells in healthy people across ages. A second about 7 to 11 cycle PCR used barcoded and J-beta primers. Using its own MiXCR run on the 5' RACE reads, TCRdb lists one record per CDR3 protein. The table has roughly 1.4 million distinct CDR3 sequences, 59% seen once. Sequencing was done on a sample of blood. These receptors all stem from a man younger than 30 in good health.

This chain uses TRBV20-1 with TRBJ2-5; 11 bases match TRBD2. CDR3 length: 15 residues. The V gene end was trimmed by 3 bases and the J gene end by 4 bases; junction bases not matched to a gene: 7. Germline V gene lookup returns CDR1 DFQATT and CDR2 SNEGSKA (reference sequence). CDR3 in amino acids: CSASTSGGVGETQYF. In nucleotides, the CDR3 is TGCAGTGCTAGTACTAGCGGGGGAGTAGGAGAGACCCAGTACTTC.

The chain recombines TRBV5-8 with TRBJ2-4, with 8 bases lining up with TRBD1. The J call is in doubt because the DNA end fits TRBJ2-7 better. The CDR3 covers 15 residues. Germline CDR1 SGHTS, CDR2 YDEGEE. CDR3 in amino acids: CASTLGEHRGYEQYF. The CDR3 DNA is TGTGCCAGCACCCTCGGGGAGCACAGGGGGTACGAGCAGTACTTC.

The chain uses TRBV20-1 and TRBJ1-1, with TRBD1 as a possible D gene (6 bases). CDR1 and CDR2 (germline): DFQATT, SNEGSKA (reference sequence). The CDR3 consists of 15 residues. V lost 1 base and J lost 7, with 19 bases in between. The CDR3 sequence: CSARARDWGPLEAFF. DNA of the CDR3: TGCAGTGCTAGAGCTCGGGACTGGGGGCCTCTTGAAGCTTTCTTT.

The chain is built from TRBV28 and TRBJ2-7; no definite D call. Trimming stripped 6 bases from V and 2 bases from J, with 8 bases between. The CDR3 extends over 12 amino acids. Germline assignment: CDR1 MDHEN and CDR2 SYDVKM. DNA for the CDR3: TGTGCCAGCAGGATCAAAGCCTACGAGCAGTACTTC. Its protein product is CASRIKAYEQYF.

V gene TRBV7-2 combines with J gene TRBJ2-7; TRBD2 aligns across 16 bases. This CDR3 has 16 residues. After removal of 5 bases from V and 3 bases from J, the junction contained 4 bases not matched to a gene. CDR1 is SGHTA and CDR2 is FQGNSA in the germline V gene. The DNA of the CDR3 is TGTGCCAGCAGCGCGGGACTAGCGGGAGGGTTCTACGAGCAGTACTTC. It specifies CASSAGLAGGFYEQYF. The whole variable domain, filled in from reference TRBV7-2 and TRBJ2-7, reads GAGVSQSPSNKVTEKGKDVELRCDPISGHTALYWYRQSLGQGLEFLIYFQGNSAPDKSGLPSDRFSAERTGGSVSTLTIQRTQQEDSAVYLCASSAGLAGGFYEQYFGPGTRLTVT.

This clonotype was seen a few times. The CDR3 nucleotides read TGCGCCAGCAGCCTCCGGGACAGTCAAGAGACCCAGTACTTC. This codes for CASSLRDSQETQYF. The chain recombines TRBV4-1 with TRBJ2-5, with 7 nucleotides matching TRBD1. V dropped 4 bases and J dropped 2; count of bases not matched to a gene: 4. Germline-derived CDR1 and CDR2 are MGHRA and YSYEKL. This CDR3 contains 14 residues.

The chain carries TRBV30 and TRBJ2-5, with D possibly being TRBD1 (5 bases). This CDR3 spans 13 amino acids. V lost 5 bases and J lost 5, with 15 bases in between. Germline V gene lookup returns CDR1 GTSNPN and CDR2 SVGIG (reference sequence). The DNA of the CDR3 is TGTGCCTGGGGCTCCCAGGGTAGGGAGACCCAGTACTTC. This gives the protein CAWGSQGRETQYF.

V is TRBV6-1 and J is TRBJ1-1; D is undetermined. Germline V lookup: CDR1 MNHNS, CDR2 SASEGT. The V end lost 2 bases, the J end lost 1 base, and 8 bases lay between the germline ends. The CDR3 length is 14 residues. CDR3 sequence: CASSELAENTEAFF. The CDR3 DNA is TGTGCCAGCAGTGAACTGGCTGAGAACACTGAAGCTTTCTTT.

This clonotype was found once. The rearrangement links TRBV20-1 to TRBJ2-4, with D maybe TRBD2 (5 bases). This CDR3 region has 14 residues. The V end lost 1 base, the J end lost 1 base, and 8 bases lay between the germline ends. Germline CDR1 and CDR2: DFQATT and SNEGSKA (reference sequence). CDR3 loop: CSARGGAAKNIQYF. The CDR3 nucleotides read TGCAGTGCTAGAGGGGGAGCGGCCAAAAACATTCAGTACTTC.

In this sample, this clonotype turned up a few times. This chain links TRBV4-1 with TRBJ1-6, with a tentative D call TRBD1 (5 bases). Germline values: CDR1 MGHRA, CDR2 YSYEKL. The CDR3 extends over 16 amino acids. The V end lost 4 bases, the J end lost 0 bases, and 10 bases lay between the germline ends. CDR3 coding DNA: TGCGCCAGCAGCCTGGGGGGGAGCTCCTATAATTCACCCCTCCACTTT. Its translation is CASSLGGSSYNSPLHF.

The V and J genes are TRBV28 and TRBJ2-3; TRBD2 is a possible D gene (5 bases). Trimming took 3 bases from V and 0 from J, leaving 10 bases between them. Germline assignment: CDR1 MDHEN and CDR2 SYDVKM. The length of the CDR3 is 15 residues. The CDR3 DNA reads TGTGCCAGCAGTTTTCAGGACTCTAGCACAGATACGCAGTATTTT. Its protein is CASSFQDSSTDTQYF.

This clonotype turned up a few times. The V gene is TRBV5-1, the J gene TRBJ2-7; 8 bases line up with TRBD1. CDR3 size: 14 residues. Germline assignment: CDR1 SGHRS and CDR2 YFSETQ. V lost 4 bases and J lost 3; bases outside the gene matches: 6. Here the CDR3 reads CASSPDGQGYEQYF. The CDR3 nucleotides read TGCGCCAGCAGCCCCGACGGACAGGGCTACGAGCAGTACTTC.

Concerning this clonotype itself: The junction differs from germline at one of its ends, possibly a read error. The chain has TRBV5-1 and TRBJ2-7, with TRBD2 identical over 10 bases. CDR3 length: 13 residues. Germline V gene lookup returns CDR1 SGHRS and CDR2 YFSETQ. The CDR3 nucleotides are TGCGCCAGCAGAGCGGGAGGGGACTACGAGCCGTACTTC. Translation: CASRAGGDYEPYF.

The J gene is TRBJ2-2, the V gene TRBV15; either TRBD1 or TRBD2 may fit D (6 bases each). V lost 7 bases and J lost 6, with 15 bases in between. This CDR3 contains 14 residues. Germline V lookup: CDR1 LNHNV, CDR2 YYDKDF (reference sequence). In nucleotides, the CDR3 is TGTGCCACCACCGGGGGCGCCTTGGCCGGGGAGCTGTTTTTT. Translated, it gives CATTGGALAGELFF.

The chain employs TRBV6-1 and TRBJ1-1; 7 bases align to TRBD1. J lost 5 bases, V lost 7 bases, and 16 bases had no gene match. The CDR3 sequence is 16 residues long. Germline CDR1 reads MNHNS; CDR2 reads SASEGT. The CDR3 DNA is TGTGCCAGCACCATCCTACCACAGGGGATAAATACTGAAGCTTTCTTT. Its protein product is CASTILPQGINTEAFF.

The chain links TRBV2 to TRBJ1-5, with D uncertain. The germline CDR1 and CDR2 sequences are SNHLY and FYNNEI. V lost 7 bases and J lost 6, with 10 bases in between. The CDR3 runs to 12 residues. The CDR3 sequence is CASNDPSQPQHF. In DNA, the CDR3 is TGTGCCAGCAACGACCCCAGTCAGCCCCAGCATTTT.

This clonotype was detected only once. The V and J genes are TRBV7-2 and TRBJ1-2; 7 bases line up with TRBD1. The V gene's germline CDR1 is SGHTA and CDR2 FQGNSA. The CDR3 extends over 15 amino acids. The ends lost 0 bases at V and 4 bases at J; junction bases unmatched: 5. This CDR3 reads CASSLAVGQFYGYTF. The CDR3 nucleotides are TGTGCCAGCAGCTTAGCGGTGGGACAGTTCTATGGCTACACCTTC. The variable domain in full, with the rest retrieved from reference TRBV7-2 and TRBJ1-2, is GAGVSQSPSNKVTEKGKDVELRCDPISGHTALYWYRQSLGQGLEFLIYFQGNSAPDKSGLPSDRFSAERTGGSVSTLTIQRTQQEDSAVYLCASSLAVGQFYGYTFGSGTRLTVV.

The rearrangement links TRBV7-9 to TRBJ2-1; D might be TRBD1 (6 bases). The DNA end is more similar to TRBJ2-7, so the J call may be wrong. The CDR3 contains 16 residues. CDR1 SEHNR and CDR2 FQNEAQ come from the germline V gene (reference sequence). In DNA, the CDR3 is TGTGCCAGCAGCTCACCGGATCGGGACAAGCCATACGAGCAGTACTTC. Encoded protein: CASSSPDRDKPYEQYF.

In DNA form, the CDR3 reads TGTGCCAGCAGTCCCATAGGGTTCGGGGATACTGAAGCTTTCTTT. Its protein product is CASSPIGFGDTEAFF. The chain has TRBV6-5 and TRBJ1-1; D remains ambiguous. With 5 bases removed from V and 5 bases from J, the gap between germline ends came to 18 bases. CDR1 is MNHEY and CDR2 is SVGAGI in the germline V gene. The CDR3 sequence is 15 residues long.